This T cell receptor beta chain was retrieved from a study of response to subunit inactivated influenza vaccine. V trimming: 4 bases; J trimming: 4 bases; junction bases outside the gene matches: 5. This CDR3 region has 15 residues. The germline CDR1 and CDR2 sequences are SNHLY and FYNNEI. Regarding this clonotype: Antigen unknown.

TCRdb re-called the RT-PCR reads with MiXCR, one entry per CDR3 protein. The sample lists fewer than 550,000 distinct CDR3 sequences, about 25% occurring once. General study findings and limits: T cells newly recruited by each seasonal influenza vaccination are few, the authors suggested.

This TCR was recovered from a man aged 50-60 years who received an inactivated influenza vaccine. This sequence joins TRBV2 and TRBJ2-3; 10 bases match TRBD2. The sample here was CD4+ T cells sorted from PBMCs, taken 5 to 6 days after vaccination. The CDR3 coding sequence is TGTGCCAGCAGTGCCGCTAGCGGGAGTGCAGATACGCAGTATTTT. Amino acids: CASSAASGSADTQYF.